The source of this TCR beta chain is a study of CD8 T cells in Susac syndrome. TEMRA cells were FACS-enriched, and CD8+ and CD4+ T cells were isolated negatively. RNA was extracted with the RNeasy kit, and a quantity of roughly 0.5 to 1 ug was reverse transcribed using random hexamers. Amplification of TCR beta CDR3 spanned 54 Vbeta and 13 Jbeta via immunoSEQ multiplex PCR. TCRdb ran MiXCR on the immunoSEQ multiplex PCR reads and lists one entry per CDR3 protein. The sample includes about 430,000 distinct CDR3 sequences, approximately 85% of them seen just once. V lost 8 bases and J lost 4, with 23 bases in between. This CDR3 has 17 residues.

Sequencing was performed on CD8+ T cells from PBMCs. The rearrangement uses TRBV12-3 or TRBV12-4 and TRBJ2-2; D is perhaps TRBD2 (5 bases). This TCR derives from a human donor with multiple sclerosis. In nucleotides, the CDR3 is TGTGCCAGCCACCCTGATCCGGCTAGCTGGGGCACCGGGGAGCTGTTTTTT. Its protein product is CASHPDPASWGTGELFF.